This TCR beta chain emerged from a study of blood T cell repertoires in COVID-19. As for the study in general: PBMCs, B-cell-depleted T cells, or T cells provided the cDNA or gDNA that made up the material.

The V gene end was trimmed by 4 bases and the J gene end by 3 bases; junction bases not matched to a gene: 8. This CDR3 is built from 15 residues. Germline CDR1 and CDR2: SQVTM and ANQGSEA. Per the original methods: Amplified reference gene primers provided the basis for estimating nucleated cell counts. Profiling relied on immunoSEQ multiplex PCR, and the TCRdb table lists in-frame clones only, not all of them. That table gives V, J and clone size, and the DNA gave D and trimming. The sample includes some 250,000 clones, more than 65% of them seen just once. This TCR was sampled from a woman between 18 and 29 years old with acute or convalescent COVID-19. This chain uses TRBV29-1 with TRBJ1-1; 10 bases fit TRBD1. The sequencing input was peripheral blood. CDR3 protein: CSVGDRGGSDTEAFF. CDR3 bases: TGCAGCGTTGGGGACAGGGGCGGATCGGACACTGAAGCTTTCTTT.